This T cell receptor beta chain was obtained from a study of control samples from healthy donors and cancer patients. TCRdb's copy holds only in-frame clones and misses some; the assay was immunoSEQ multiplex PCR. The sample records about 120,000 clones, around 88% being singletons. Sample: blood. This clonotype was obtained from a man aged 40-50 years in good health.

The CDR3 loop reads CASRQNTEAFF. CDR3 sequence (DNA): TGTGCCAGTAGACAAAACACTGAAGCTTTCTTT. The V and J genes are TRBV19 and TRBJ1-1; no clear D gene. V shed 6 bases and J shed 2 bases, with 4 bases lying between them. The V gene's germline CDR1 is LNHDA and CDR2 SQIVND (reference sequence). CDR3 size: 11 residues.